These 6 T cell receptor beta chains share one sample of origin, sequenced in a study of T cells after yellow fever vaccination. TCRdb recomputed calls from the 5' RACE reads with MiXCR, one row per CDR3 protein. The repertoire holds 300,000 or so distinct CDR3 sequences, with approximately 13% as singletons. The sequencing here drew on CD4+ T cells sorted from PBMCs, taken 45 days after the yellow fever booster vaccination. These receptors were obtained from a man under 40 who received the YFV17D yellow fever vaccine.

The V gene is TRBV15, the J gene TRBJ1-1, with 7 nucleotides matching TRBD1. CDR1 and CDR2 from the germline V gene are LNHNV and YYDKDF (reference sequence). The CDR3 runs to 15 residues. V trimming: 0 bases; J trimming: 0 bases; junction bases outside the gene matches: 1. The DNA for the CDR3 is TGTGCCACCAGCAGAGAAGACAGGGTGAACACTGAAGCTTTCTTT. Its protein product is CATSREDRVNTEAFF.

This sequence joins TRBV28 and TRBJ1-1; D is unclear. Trimming left V 7 bases short and J 0 bases short, with 12 bases between. Germline V gene sequence: CDR1 MDHEN, CDR2 SYDVKM. This CDR3 contains 14 residues. CDR3 in DNA: TGTGCCAGCATGAGGACGTGGATGAACACTGAAGCTTTCTTT. This translates into CASMRTWMNTEAFF. Complete variable domain (other parts from reference TRBV28 and TRBJ1-1): DVKVTQSSRYLVKRTGEKVFLECVQDMDHENMFWYRQDPGLGLRLIYFSYDVKMKEKGDIPEGYSVSREKKERFSLILESASTNQTSMYLCASMRTWMNTEAFFGQGTRLTVV.

Many counts were recorded for this clonotype. The rearrangement uses TRBV7-2 and TRBJ2-1; unclear D gene. CDR3 size: 16 residues. V was pared by 3 bases and J by 8 bases, with 20 bases between. CDR1 and CDR2 (germline): SGHTA, FQGNSA. CDR3 in amino acids: CASSFGYSRGGYEQFF. The CDR3 DNA follows: TGTGCCAGCAGCTTCGGTTATTCCCGAGGTGGTTATGAGCAGTTCTTC.

This chain joins TRBV5-5 and TRBJ2-2; 7 bases agree with TRBD2. The CDR3 extends over 15 amino acids. After removal of 2 bases from V and 9 bases from J, the junction contained 10 bases not matched to a gene. Germline loops: CDR1 SGHKS, CDR2 YYEKEE (reference sequence). This CDR3 reads CASSFRSGEGRELFF. For the CDR3, the DNA is TGTGCCAGCAGCTTCCGGAGCGGGGAAGGGAGGGAGCTGTTTTTT.

This clonotype showed up just a few times. The V call is TRBV5-1, the J call TRBJ2-2; D remains ambiguous. The length of the CDR3 is 14 residues. The V and J ends lost 5 bases and 2 bases respectively, with 10 bases between them. Germline V CDR1 and CDR2: SGHRS, YFSETQ. The CDR3 sequence: CASRDLTNTGELFF. The CDR3 nucleotides read TGCGCCAGCAGGGACCTAACTAACACCGGGGAGCTGTTTTTT. The full variable domain, in which reference TRBV5-1 and TRBJ2-2 provide the parts outside the CDR3, is KAGVTQTPRYLIKTRGQQVTLSCSPISGHRSVSWYQQTPGQGLQFLFEYFSETQRNKGNFPGRFSGRQFSNSRSEMNVSTLELGDSALYLCASRDLTNTGELFFGEGSRLTVL.

The V gene is TRBV29-1, the J gene TRBJ2-3; a possible D gene is TRBD1 (6 bases). Between the trimmed V and J ends, which lost 7 bases and 4 bases, there was a span of 15 bases. Germline V CDR1 and CDR2: SQVTM, ANQGSEA. This CDR3 has 13 residues. CDR3 in DNA: TGCAGCGCCCGACAGGACCCGGCAGATACGCAGTATTTT. This sequence encodes CSARQDPADTQYF.